The TCR beta chain described here comes from a study of blood T cell repertoires in COVID-19. Across the study: T cells, B-cell-depleted T cells, or PBMCs supplied cDNA or gDNA.

Study processing details: Using reference gene primer amplification, nucleated cell counts were estimated. TCRdb keeps only in-frame clones here, not all; method: immunoSEQ multiplex PCR. D and trimming were read from the DNA, whereas the V and J calls and clone size are those reported in that table. This table holds about 200,000 clones, approximately 86% found once. Participants' own reports of clinical history determined their cohort assignment. The V gene's germline CDR1 is LGHDT and CDR2 YNNKEL (reference sequence). The CDR3 consists of 15 residues. Trimming cost V 2 bases and J 4 bases; bases outside gene matches: 8.

The clonotype comes from a woman aged 40 to 50 with acute COVID-19. The specimen sequenced was PBMCs or T cells enriched from blood (not recorded which). The chain employs TRBV3-1 (or the pseudogene TRBV3-2) and TRBJ2-7, with 7 bases aligning to TRBD1. In nucleotides, the CDR3 is TGTGCCAGCAGCCAAATAAATACAGGGGAGTACGAGCAGTACTTC. Amino acids: CASSQINTGEYEQYF.